This TCR beta chain was retrieved from a study of early T cells in non-severe SARS-CoV-2 infection. Per the germline V gene, CDR1 is MNHEY and CDR2 is SVGAGI. The trim removed 5 bases at V and 9 bases at J, leaving 12 bases unmatched. CDR3 length: 15 residues. From the 5' RACE reads, TCRdb called clonotypes with MiXCR, one entry per CDR3 protein. The sample shows 50,000 to 70,000 distinct CDR3 sequences, 10% of them seen only once. Ten or more counts support this clonotype. The sample taken for sequencing was whole blood. The chain joins TRBV6-5 to TRBJ2-1; 8 nucleotides align to TRBD2. The receptor's source is an adult who was a healthcare worker with PCR-confirmed SARS-CoV-2 infection or an uninfected control (not recorded which). The CDR3, as DNA: TGTGCCAGCAGTCCCTTAGCGGGAAGGGGTTTTGAGCAGTTCTTC. It translates to CASSPLAGRGFEQFF.